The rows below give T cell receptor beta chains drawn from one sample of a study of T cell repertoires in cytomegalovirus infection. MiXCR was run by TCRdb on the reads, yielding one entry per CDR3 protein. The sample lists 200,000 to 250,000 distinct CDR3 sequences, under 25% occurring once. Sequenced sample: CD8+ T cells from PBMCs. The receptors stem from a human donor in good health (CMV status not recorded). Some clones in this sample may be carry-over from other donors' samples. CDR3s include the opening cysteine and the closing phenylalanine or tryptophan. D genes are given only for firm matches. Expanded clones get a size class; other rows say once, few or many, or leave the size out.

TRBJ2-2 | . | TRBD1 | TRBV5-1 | TGCGCCAGCAGCGCGGACAGGTCAAACACCGGGGAGCTGTTTTTT | CASSADRSNTGELFF
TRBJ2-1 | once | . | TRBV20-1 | TGCAGTGCTAGAGATTTATTATACAATGAGCAGTTCTTC | CSARDLLYNEQFF
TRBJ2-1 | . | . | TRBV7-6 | TGTGCCAGCAGCTTAGGGGGGCCGTCAGCCTCCGCCTACAATGAGCAGTTCTTC | CASSLGGPSASAYNEQFF
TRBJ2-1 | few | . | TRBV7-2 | TGTGCCAGCAGCTTAGGAAGCGGTCCATCCAATGAGCAGTTCTTC | CASSLGSGPSNEQFF
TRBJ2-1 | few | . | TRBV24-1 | TGTGCCACCAGTGATATGGGGGGCAATGAGCAGTTCTTC | CATSDMGGNEQFF
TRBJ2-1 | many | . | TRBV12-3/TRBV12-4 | TGTGCCAGCAGCGTGGGTAATGAGCAGTTCTTC | CASSVGNEQFF
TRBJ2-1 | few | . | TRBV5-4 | TGTGCCAGCAGCTACTCGGGCACGGACGATGAGCAGTTCTTC | CASSYSGTDDEQFF
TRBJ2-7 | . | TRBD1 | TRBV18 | TGTGCCAGCTCACCACCGACAGGGGTTAACGAGCAGTACTTC | CASSPPTGVNEQYF
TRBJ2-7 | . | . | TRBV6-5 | TGTGCCAGCTCGATCGCCCGCTCCTACGAGCAGTACTTC | CASSIARSYEQYF
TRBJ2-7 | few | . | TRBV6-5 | TGTGCCAGCAGTTACTCGAGCGGAGGGGGAAACGAGCAGTACTTC | CASSYSSGGGNEQYF
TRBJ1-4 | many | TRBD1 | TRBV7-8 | TGTGCCAGCAGCTTATCAGGGGGTACTAATGAAAAACTGTTTTTT | CASSLSGGTNEKLFF
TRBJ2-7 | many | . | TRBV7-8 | TGTGCCAGCAGCTTAGAGGGGATCGAGCAGTACTTC | CASSLEGIEQYF
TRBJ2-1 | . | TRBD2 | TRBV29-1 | TGCAGCGTTGAGGGACTAGCGGGGTTGGGCTCCTACAATGAGCAGTTCTTC | CSVEGLAGLGSYNEQFF
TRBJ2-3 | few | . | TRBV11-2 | TGTGCCAGCAGCTTAGAGGCCCCGGGGGATACGCAGTATTTT | CASSLEAPGDTQYF
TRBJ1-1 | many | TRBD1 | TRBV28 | TGTGCCAGCAGTCTCAACAGGGGCACTGAAGCTTTCTTT | CASSLNRGTEAFF
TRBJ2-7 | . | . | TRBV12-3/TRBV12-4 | TGTGCCAGCAGTTTCGGGCAGCGCTACGAGCAGTACTTC | CASSFGQRYEQYF
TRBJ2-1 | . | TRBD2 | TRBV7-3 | TGTGCCAGCAGCTTAAGAGCGGGGGAGCCCTACAATGAGCAGTTCTTC | CASSLRAGEPYNEQFF
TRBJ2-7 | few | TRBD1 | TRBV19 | TGTGCCAGTAGTATTCTGGCAGGGGGCAACGAGAACTACGAGCAGTACTTC | CASSILAGGNENYEQYF
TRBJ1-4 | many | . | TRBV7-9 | TGTGCCAGCAGCTCGACGGGCTCAACTAATGAAAAACTGTTTTTT | CASSSTGSTNEKLFF
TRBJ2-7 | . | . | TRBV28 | TGTGCCAGCACCCAGACAGGATCCATCTACGAGCAGTACTTC | CASTQTGSIYEQYF
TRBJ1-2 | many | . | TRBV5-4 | TGTGCCAGCAGCTCGGACGGGCCTAAGGGCTACACCTTC | CASSSDGPKGYTF
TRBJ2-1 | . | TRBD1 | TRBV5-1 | TGCGCCAGCAGCACATCAGGACAGGGGATCGATGAGCAGTTCTTC | CASSTSGQGIDEQFF
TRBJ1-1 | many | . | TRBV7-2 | TGTGCCAGCAGCTTGACGAACACTGAAGCTTTCTTT | CASSLTNTEAFF
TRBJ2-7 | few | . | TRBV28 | TGTGCCAGCAGTTCGTGGGCCACGAACAGTCCCTACGAGCAGTACTTC | CASSSWATNSPYEQYF
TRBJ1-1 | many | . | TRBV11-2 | TGTGCCAGCAGGAGGGGCAGGAACACTGAAGCTTTCTTT | CASRRGRNTEAFF
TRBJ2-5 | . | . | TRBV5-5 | TGTGCCAGCAGCTTTGGACTGGAGGAAGAGACCCAGTACTTC | CASSFGLEEETQYF
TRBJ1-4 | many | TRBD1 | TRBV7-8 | TGTGCCAGCAGCTCGACAGGGGGCATTGAAAAACTGTTTTTT | CASSSTGGIEKLFF
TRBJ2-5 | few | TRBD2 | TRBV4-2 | TGTGCCAGCAGCCCCTCTCTGGGGGGGGCCCAGTACTTC | CASSPSLGGAQYF
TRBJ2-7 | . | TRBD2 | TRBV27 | TGTGCCAGCAGTTTGGTCCTAGCGGGGGGGCCCTACGAGCAGTACTTC | CASSLVLAGGPYEQYF
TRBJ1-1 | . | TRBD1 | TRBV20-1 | TGCAGTGCTAGAGATCGGGACAGGGCTTGGACTGAAGCTTTCTTT | CSARDRDRAWTEAFF
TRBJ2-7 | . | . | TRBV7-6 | TGTGCCAGCAGCGCCCCCCCGGGCCTGGGAGACTCCTACGAGCAGTACTTC | CASSAPPGLGDSYEQYF
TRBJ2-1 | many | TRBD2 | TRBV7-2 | TGTGCCAGCAGCCCATCGGGACTAGCGTTTGTCTTGGATGAGCAGTTCTTC | CASSPSGLAFVLDEQFF
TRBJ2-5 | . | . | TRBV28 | TGTGCCAGCAGTTTCGTAGAGGTTAGAGAGACCCAGTACTTC | CASSFVEVRETQYF
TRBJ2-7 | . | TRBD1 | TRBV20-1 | TGCAGTGCTATGGACAGGGGGCTATCCTACGAGCAGTACTTC | CSAMDRGLSYEQYF
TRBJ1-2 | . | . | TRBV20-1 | TGCAGTGCTAGCCAGGCGGCGGCTAACTATGGCTACACCTTC | CSASQAAANYGYTF
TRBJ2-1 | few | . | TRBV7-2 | TGTGCCAGCAGCTCGACAGCGGCGGCGGCAAGTGGGAATGAGCAGTTCTTC | CASSSTAAAASGNEQFF
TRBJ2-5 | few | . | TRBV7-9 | TGTGCCAGCAGCTTAGTGGGAGCGGCAGAAGAGACCCAGTACTTC | CASSLVGAAEETQYF
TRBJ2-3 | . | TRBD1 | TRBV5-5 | TGTGCCAGCAGCGCGGGACAGGCCAACACAGATACGCAGTATTTT | CASSAGQANTDTQYF
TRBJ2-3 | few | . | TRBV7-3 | TGTGCCAGCAGCTTAAGGGGGGTCCCAGATACGCAGTATTTT | CASSLRGVPDTQYF
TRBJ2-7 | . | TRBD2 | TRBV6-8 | TGTGCCAGCACCCCCGGTGGTAGCGGGTTCCTCTCCTACGAGCAGTACTTC | CASTPGGSGFLSYEQYF
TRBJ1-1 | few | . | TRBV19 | TGTGCCAGTAGGGACAGCCTGAACACTGAAGCTTTCTTT | CASRDSLNTEAFF
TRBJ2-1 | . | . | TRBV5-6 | TGTGCCAGCAGCTTGGCTACAGGGCCATACAATGAGCAGTTCTTC | CASSLATGPYNEQFF
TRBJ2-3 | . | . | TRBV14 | TGTGCCAGCAGAAACGGCAGGGCGCCAGATACGCAGTATTTT | CASRNGRAPDTQYF
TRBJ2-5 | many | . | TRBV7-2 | TGTGCCAGCAGCTTAACTAGCTCGATAGAGACCCAGTACTTC | CASSLTSSIETQYF
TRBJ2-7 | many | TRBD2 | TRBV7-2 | TGTGCCAGCAGCTTAGCCCCAGCGGGGGCCTTTTACGAGCAGTACTTC | CASSLAPAGAFYEQYF
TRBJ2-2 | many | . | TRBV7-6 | TGTGCCAGCAGGGACAGTATTAGAGGGGACACCGGGGAGCTGTTTTTT | CASRDSIRGDTGELFF
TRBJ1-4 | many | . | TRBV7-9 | TGTGCCAGCAGCCCTACGTATGAAACTAATGAAAAACTGTTTTTT | CASSPTYETNEKLFF
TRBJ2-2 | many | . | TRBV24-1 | TGTGCCACCAGTGATCCGACGAACACCGGGGAGCTGTTTTTT | CATSDPTNTGELFF
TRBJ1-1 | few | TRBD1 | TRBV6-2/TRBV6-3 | TGTGCCAGCAGAGACTTCAGGGGGCGAATCACTGAAGCTTTCTTT | CASRDFRGRITEAFF
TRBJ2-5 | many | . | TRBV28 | TGTGCCAGCAGCCGAAATTTGCGGGACACGCAAGAGACCCAGTACTTC | CASSRNLRDTQETQYF
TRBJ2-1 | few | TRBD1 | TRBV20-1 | TGCAGTGCTAGAGATCGGGCAGGGGGCTATGAGCAGTTCTTC | CSARDRAGGYEQFF
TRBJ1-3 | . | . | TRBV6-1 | TGTGCCAGCAGTGGGACCTTTTGGGCCTCTGGAAACACCATATATTTT | CASSGTFWASGNTIYF
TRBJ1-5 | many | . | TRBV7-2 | TGTGCCAGCAGCTTAGACCTTCTTAGCAATCAGCCCCAGCATTTT | CASSLDLLSNQPQHF
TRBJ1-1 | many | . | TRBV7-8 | TGTGCCAGCAGCCCCAGTCACTCAGTGAACACTGAAGCTTTCTTT | CASSPSHSVNTEAFF
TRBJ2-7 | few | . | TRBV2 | TGTGCCAGCAGTGGAGGGGTCGAGCAGTACTTC | CASSGGVEQYF
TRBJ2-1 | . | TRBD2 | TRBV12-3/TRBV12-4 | TGTGCCAGCAGTTTGGTAGCGGCGGGGGGACACAATGAGCAGTTCTTC | CASSLVAAGGHNEQFF
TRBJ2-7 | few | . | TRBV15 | TGTGCCACCAGCACTAATAGGGGGGGCGAGCAGTACTTC | CATSTNRGGEQYF